This T cell receptor beta chain was obtained from a study of blood T cells in healthy people across ages. Peripheral blood samples of 7.5 to 10 milliliters were drawn from each donor. PCR was performed a second time for about 7 to 12 cycles using a sample-barcoded 5' primer and a J-beta primer mix. A template-switch adaptor containing 12 random nucleotides labeled each cDNA molecule. TCRdb re-analysed the 5' RACE reads in MiXCR, keeping a single row per CDR3 protein. Among 650,000 to 800,000 distinct CDR3 sequences listed, approximately 44% were seen once. Remarks on this clonotype: Its target is not known.

General study points: Unsorted PBMCs prevented conclusive naive versus antigen-experienced comparison.

The source is a man aged 55 to 69 in good health. Sequenced material: blood.

In DNA, the CDR3 is TGTGCCAGCAGCTTGCTCACAGGGAGGAACATTCAGTACTTC. This sequence encodes CASSLLTGRNIQYF. The rearrangement links TRBV5-6 to TRBJ2-4; D is possibly TRBD1 or TRBD2 (6 bases each). Trimming shortened V by 1 base and J by 7 bases, and 12 bases separated the two germline ends. Germline CDR1 is SGHDT and CDR2 is YYEEEE. This CDR3 comprises 14 residues.